This entry describes one TCR beta chain. This entry belongs to a study of shared T cell receptors in the human thymus. Sequencing used immunoSEQ multiplex PCR; TCRdb keeps in-frame clones, though not all of them. Here the sample spans 550,000 to 800,000 clones, over 75% being singletons. Deletions cut 7 bases from V and 0 bases from J, with 7 bases between. Germline-derived CDR1 and CDR2 are MDHEN and SYDVKM. The CDR3 totals 13 residues. These data were also filed under a second study, of human thymus T cells. That paper notes: Corrective surgery for congenital heart defects was being performed on the healthy Finnish infants who were the donors. The thymus tissue came from resections taken during corrective heart surgery. There were highly overlapping thymic repertoires among unrelated individuals, as related research reported.

The sequenced sample was thymocytes. V gene TRBV28 combines with J gene TRBJ1-5, with D unresolved. This TCR was recovered from a girl under two years old with a congenital heart defect. CDR3: CASITSSNQPQHF. CDR3 coding DNA: TGTGCCAGCATTACTAGTAGCAATCAGCCCCAGCATTTT.